This TCR beta chain is from a study of blood T cells in healthy people across ages. CDR1 is SGHTA and CDR2 is FQGNSA in the germline V gene. J was trimmed by 2 bases and V by 4 bases; bases with no gene match: 9. This CDR3 has 17 residues. This clonotype was detected ten times or more. Its specificity is unknown. General study results and limits: No one knew whether donors had CMV, which possibly confounded expanded clonotype changes. Comparison with aged donors showed that long-lived donors had more naive CD4+ cells and higher diversity.

A second roughly 7 to 11 cycle PCR used barcoded and J-beta primers. TCRdb ran MiXCR on the 5' RACE reads and lists one entry per CDR3 protein. The sample includes 800,000 to 950,000 distinct CDR3 sequences, 25% to 30% seen only once; the top ten take roughly 10%. In addition, the sample was reused for a study of T cells of mothers and their children. That paper notes: Slightly higher overlap, not significant, was seen in related mother-child pairs than in unrelated pairs.

The chain carries TRBV7-2 and TRBJ2-5; 11 bases map to TRBD1. The sequenced sample was blood. The receptor was derived from a woman in her 40s in good health. CDR3 in amino acids: CASSSHGQGAKQETQYF. In DNA form, the CDR3 reads TGTGCCAGCAGCTCCCACGGACAGGGGGCTAAGCAAGAGACCCAGTACTTC.